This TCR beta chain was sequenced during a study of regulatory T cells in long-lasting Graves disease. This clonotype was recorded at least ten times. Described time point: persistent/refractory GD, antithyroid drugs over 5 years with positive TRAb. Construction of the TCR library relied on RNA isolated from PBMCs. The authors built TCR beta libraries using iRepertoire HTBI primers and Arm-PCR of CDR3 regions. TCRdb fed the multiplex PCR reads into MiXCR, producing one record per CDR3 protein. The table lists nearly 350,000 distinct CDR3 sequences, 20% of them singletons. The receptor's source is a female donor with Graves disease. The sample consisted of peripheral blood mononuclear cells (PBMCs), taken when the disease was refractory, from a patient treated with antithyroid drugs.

The CDR3 sequence is CSAQGLGLNQPQHF. CDR3 nucleotide sequence: TGCAGTGCTCAGGGGTTGGGGCTCAATCAGCCCCAGCATTTT. The chain joins TRBV20-1 to TRBJ1-5, with D perhaps TRBD1 (6 bases). CDR3 length: 14 residues. V was cut by 5 bases and J by 3 bases, with 14 bases left in between. The germline gives CDR1 DFQATT, CDR2 SNEGSKA (reference sequence).